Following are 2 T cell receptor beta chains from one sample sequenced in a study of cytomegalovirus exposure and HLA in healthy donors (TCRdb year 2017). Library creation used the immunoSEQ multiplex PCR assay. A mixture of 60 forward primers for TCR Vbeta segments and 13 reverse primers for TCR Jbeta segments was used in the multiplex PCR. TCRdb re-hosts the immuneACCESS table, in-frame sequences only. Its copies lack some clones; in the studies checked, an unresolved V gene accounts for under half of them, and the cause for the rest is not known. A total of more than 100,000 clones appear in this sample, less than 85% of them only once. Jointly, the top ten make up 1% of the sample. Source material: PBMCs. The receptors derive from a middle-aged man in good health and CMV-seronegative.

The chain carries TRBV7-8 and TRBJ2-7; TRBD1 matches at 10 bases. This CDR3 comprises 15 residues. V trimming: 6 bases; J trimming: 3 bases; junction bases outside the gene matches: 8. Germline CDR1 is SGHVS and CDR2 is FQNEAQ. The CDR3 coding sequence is TGTGCCAGCAGTCGGGCGGACAGGGGGGACTACGAGCAGTACTTC. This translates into CASSRADRGDYEQYF.

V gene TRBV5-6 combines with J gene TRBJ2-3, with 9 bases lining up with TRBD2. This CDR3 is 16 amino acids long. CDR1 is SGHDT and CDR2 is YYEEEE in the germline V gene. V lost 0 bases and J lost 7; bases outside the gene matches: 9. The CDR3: CASSLAGRGGSNTQYF. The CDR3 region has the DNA TGTGCCAGCAGCTTGGCGGGGCGGGGGGGCTCGAATACGCAGTATTTT.